The present T cell receptor (beta chain) was sequenced within a study of blood T cell repertoires in COVID-19. Across the whole study: PBMCs, B-cell-depleted T cells, or T cells were the source of the cDNA or gDNA that made up the material.

CDR1 KGHSH and CDR2 LQKENI come from the germline V gene. The length of the CDR3 is 15 residues. The V end was cut by 2 bases, the J end by 8 bases, with 16 bases between. In the authors' methods: Amplified reference gene primers provided the basis for estimating nucleated cell counts. Profiled with immunoSEQ multiplex PCR; TCRdb holds only in-frame clones, not every one. The V and J calls and the clone size are those of that table, but D and trimming were determined from the DNA. There are roughly 220,000 clones in the sample; around 87% occur only once, and roughly 3% lies in the top ten. The chain is built from TRBV18 and TRBJ1-5, with D perhaps matching TRBD1 (5 bases). The clonotype comes from a man aged 60 to 75 with acute or convalescent COVID-19. The material sequenced was peripheral blood. The CDR3: CASSPSGVSNEPQHF. CDR3 nucleotides: TGTGCCAGCTCACCATCGGGGGTTTCTAACGAGCCCCAGCATTTT. Combining the CDR3 with reference TRBV18 and TRBJ1-5 gives the whole variable domain NAGVMQNPRHLVRRRGQEARLRCSPMKGHSHVYWYRQLPEEGLKFMVYLQKENIIDESGMPKERFSAEFPKEGPSILRIQQVVRGDSAAYFCASSPSGVSNEPQHFGDGTRLSIL.